The 16 T cell receptor beta chains listed next were all sequenced from one sample in a study of early T cells in non-severe SARS-CoV-2 infection (dated by TCRdb to about 2021). The library was prepared using 5' RACE. Instrument used: NextSeq 500. TCRdb reprocessed the public reads (quality trimming at Q25 with fastp, clone calling with MiXCR) and kept in-frame beta chains. Every distinct CDR3 protein forms one entry, paired with its most common genes and DNA. The sample data list approximately 98,000 distinct CDR3 sequences, and about 12% of these were observed just once. Around 3% of the sample rests with the top ten. Sequencing was carried out using whole blood. The receptor set was obtained from an adult who was a healthcare worker with PCR-confirmed SARS-CoV-2 infection or an uninfected control (not recorded which).

This clonotype was picked up many times. The rearrangement links TRBV12-3 or TRBV12-4 to TRBJ1-6; D not certain. With 5 bases removed from V and 1 base from J, the gap between germline ends came to 6 bases. The CDR3 runs to 14 residues. CDR3 sequence reads: CASSTRSYNSPLHF. DNA for the CDR3: TGTGCCAGCAGTACTCGATCCTATAATTCACCCCTCCACTTT.

V gene TRBV29-1 combines with J gene TRBJ2-4; D may be TRBD1 (5 bases). Germline V gives CDR1 SQVTM, CDR2 ANQGSEA. There are 16 residues in the CDR3. V lost 6 bases, J lost 3 bases, and 21 bases lay in between. The CDR3 spells CSVTPVRGQDKNIQYF. Written as DNA, the CDR3 is TGCAGCGTCACCCCTGTTAGGGGCCAGGACAAAAACATTCAGTACTTC.

This clonotype appeared many times. The chain links TRBV28 to TRBJ2-7, with D possibly matching TRBD1 (6 bases). The germline V and J ends were trimmed by 6 bases and 1 base, with 16 bases remaining between them. The CDR3 covers 15 residues. Per the germline V gene, CDR1 is MDHEN and CDR2 is SYDVKM. In DNA form, the CDR3 reads TGTGCCAGCAGCTCCCCGGGACAAACATCCTACGAGCAGTACTTC. Its protein product is CASSSPGQTSYEQYF.

This clonotype has more than one count but fewer than ten. The chain is built from TRBV7-2 and TRBJ1-1; the D gene is possibly TRBD1 (5 bases). Germline V gives CDR1 SGHTA, CDR2 FQGNSA. V gave up 1 base and J gave up 3 bases, with 6 bases separating them. The CDR3 is 13 amino acids. CDR3 protein: CASSLVGDTEAFF. The CDR3 DNA is TGTGCCAGCAGCTTAGTGGGGGACACTGAAGCTTTCTTT.

CDR3 in DNA: TGTGCCAGCAGTTTTGACAGGGTTGCTGGAGGCTACACCTTC. It codes for CASSFDRVAGGYTF. The chain carries TRBV6-6 and TRBJ1-2; 7 positions agree with TRBD1. Germline V lookup: CDR1 MNHNY, CDR2 SVGAGI (reference sequence). Unmatched junction bases numbered 10, after V lost 4 bases and J lost 8 bases. This CDR3 region has 14 residues.

The V gene is TRBV29-1, the J gene TRBJ1-1; tentatively, D is TRBD1 (5 bases). There are 12 residues in the CDR3. Germline CDR1 reads SQVTM; CDR2 reads ANQGSEA. For the CDR3, the DNA is TGCAGGGCAGCGGGGCAGGCAGGTGAAGCTTTCTTT. It yields the protein CRAAGQAGEAFF.

This clonotype was seen ten or more times. The chain links TRBV5-1 to TRBJ1-1, with D possibly being TRBD1 (5 bases). Germline CDR1 SGHRS, CDR2 YFSETQ. V was cut by 3 bases and J by 4 bases, with 13 bases left in between. CDR3 length: 14 residues. CDR3 in amino acids: CASSSGAEGTEAFF. As DNA, the CDR3 is TGCGCCAGCAGCTCCGGGGCGGAGGGCACTGAAGCTTTCTTT.

This clonotype occurred a few times. This sequence joins TRBV4-1 and TRBJ2-1, with D tentatively TRBD2 (5 bases). Germline CDR1 reads MGHRA; CDR2 reads YSYEKL. This CDR3 region has 14 residues. The V end was cut by 2 bases, the J end by 2 bases, with 7 bases between. In DNA, the CDR3 is TGCGCCAGCAGCCAATCCGGGACCTACAATGAGCAGTTCTTC. This codes for CASSQSGTYNEQFF.

This clonotype was recorded at least ten times. The genes are TRBV7-8 and TRBJ2-7; D is perhaps TRBD2 (5 bases). The V gene lost 3 bases and the J gene lost 4 bases, with 13 bases spanning the gap. This CDR3 comprises 14 residues. The germline V gene has CDR1 SGHVS and CDR2 FQNEAQ. The CDR3 DNA follows: TGTGCCAGCAGCTTCGGGCCGGAGGAATACGAGCAGTACTTC. Translation gives CASSFGPEEYEQYF.

This clonotype was seen once. The germline gene is not matched at one end of the junction; a read error may be the cause. This chain uses TRBV24-1 with TRBJ1-5; D remains unclear. The CDR3 runs 13 residues. Germline CDR1 and CDR2: KGHDR and SFDVKD. The CDR3 DNA reads as TGTGTCACCTCGGCAAGGAGCAATCAGCCCCAGCATTTT. This translates into CVTSARSNQPQHF.

This clonotype was seen only a few times. The chain uses TRBV7-2 and TRBJ2-2, with D maybe TRBD2 (6 bases). Germline V gene data show CDR1 as SGHTA and CDR2 as FQGNSA. The V end was cut by 4 bases, the J end by 5 bases, with 17 bases between. The CDR3 sequence is 16 residues long. The CDR3 here is CASSSRDWADTGELFF. The CDR3 DNA reads as TGTGCCAGCAGCTCCCGGGACTGGGCAGATACCGGGGAGCTGTTTTTT. The whole variable domain, remainder taken from reference TRBV7-2 and TRBJ2-2, is GAGVSQSPSNKVTEKGKDVELRCDPISGHTALYWYRQSLGQGLEFLIYFQGNSAPDKSGLPSDRFSAERTGGSVSTLTIQRTQQEDSAVYLCASSSRDWADTGELFFGEGSRLTVL.

The table lists this clonotype with many counts. The genes are TRBV20-1 and TRBJ2-5; the D gene could be TRBD1 or TRBD2 (5 bases each). Trimming took off 6 bases at V and 5 bases at J, with 19 bases between the two ends. The germline V gene encodes CDR1 DFQATT and CDR2 SNEGSKA (reference sequence). The CDR3 contains 14 residues. This CDR3 is CSAGGGKGQETQYF. CDR3 bases: TGCAGTGCCGGCGGAGGAAAGGGGCAGGAGACCCAGTACTTC.

V and J are TRBV2 and TRBJ2-4, with D perhaps matching TRBD1 or TRBD2 (6 bases each). Deletions cut 0 bases from V and 2 bases from J, with 11 bases between. Per germline, CDR1 SNHLY and CDR2 FYNNEI. The CDR3 sequence is 16 residues long. CDR3 sequence reads: CASSEAGGAPKNIQYF. The DNA for the CDR3 is TGTGCCAGCAGTGAAGCGGGGGGCGCTCCCAAAAACATTCAGTACTTC. The full variable domain, its missing parts supplied by reference TRBV2 and TRBJ2-4, is EPEVTQTPSHQVTQMGQEVILRCVPISNHLYFYWYRQILGQKVEFLVSFYNNEISEKSEIFDDQFSVERPDGSNFTLKIRSTKLEDSAMYFCASSEAGGAPKNIQYFGAGTRLSVL.

This chain links TRBV12-3 or TRBV12-4 with TRBJ2-7; 7 bases are shared with TRBD1. The CDR3 runs to 15 residues. Trimming took 6 bases from V and 0 from J; bases not matched to a gene: 8. This CDR3 is CASSIRDRSSYEQYF. The CDR3 DNA sequence: TGTGCCAGCAGCATCCGGGACAGAAGCTCCTACGAGCAGTACTTC.

This clonotype was observed many times. This CDR3 reads CASSPRTSGAGETQYF. The CDR3 DNA is TGTGCCAGCAGCCCCAGGACTAGCGGCGCCGGAGAGACCCAGTACTTC. V usage is TRBV5-6 and J usage is TRBJ2-5, with 10 nucleotides matching TRBD2. This CDR3 is 16 amino acids long. V was clipped by 4 bases and J by 4 bases; unmatched bases: 10. From germline, CDR1 is SGHDT and CDR2 YYEEEE.

Only a few counts were recorded for this clonotype. The chain couples TRBV7-2 to TRBJ1-1, with a weak D call TRBD1 (6 bases). The CDR3 loop spans 14 amino acids. V shed 5 bases and J shed 5 bases, with 15 bases lying between them. In germline, CDR1 is SGHTA, CDR2 FQGNSA. DNA of the CDR3: TGTGCCAGCAGCCGAAGGGGGGATGGGACTGAAGCTTTCTTT. It encodes CASSRRGDGTEAFF.